A single sample is the source of the 27 T cell receptor beta chains below, sequenced in a study of blood T cell repertoires in COVID-19. Sequenced by immunoSEQ multiplex PCR; TCRdb stores in-frame clones only, minus some. The sample carries more than 85,000 clones, roughly 80% recorded once. Sequencing was done on a sample of peripheral blood. The receptors come from an older woman with acute or convalescent COVID-19.

This chain uses TRBV5-6 with TRBJ2-4; D ambiguous. The V and J ends lost 4 bases and 0 bases respectively, with 14 bases between them. The CDR3 consists of 16 residues. Germline assignment: CDR1 SGHDT and CDR2 YYEEEE. CDR3 residues: CASSEPGLLAKNIQYF. DNA for the CDR3: TGTGCCAGCAGCGAACCCGGGTTGCTAGCCAAAAACATTCAGTACTTC.

This clone was seen a few times. The chain joins TRBV5-6 to TRBJ2-7; 7 bases line up with TRBD2. J gave up 2 bases and V 1 base, and 3 bases lay outside the gene matches. The CDR3 loop spans 14 amino acids. Germline V gene lookup returns CDR1 SGHDT and CDR2 YYEEEE. The CDR3 DNA reads as TGTGCCAGCAGCTTGTCGGGGGGAACCTACGAGCAGTACTTC. Protein sequence: CASSLSGGTYEQYF.

V usage is TRBV2 and J usage is TRBJ2-7; perhaps TRBD2 as D (5 bases). The germline V gene encodes CDR1 SNHLY and CDR2 FYNNEI. The CDR3 loop spans 13 amino acids. Between the trimmed V and J ends, which lost 3 bases and 6 bases, there was a span of 12 bases. DNA of the CDR3: TGTGCCAGCAGTGACCGGGGATTAGGCGAGCAGTACTTC. Its translation is CASSDRGLGEQYF.

This chain uses TRBV5-1 with TRBJ1-6; no reliable D call. The length of the CDR3 is 15 residues. Per the germline V gene, CDR1 is SGHRS and CDR2 is YFSETQ. V lost 1 base to trimming and J lost 10 bases, with 15 bases between them. The CDR3 sequence: CASSLTVETWSPLHF. The CDR3 region has the DNA TGCGCCAGCAGCTTGACTGTCGAGACTTGGTCACCCCTCCACTTT.

This rearrangement joins TRBV7-9 to TRBJ2-1; tentative D call: TRBD2 (6 bases). From germline, CDR1 is SEHNR and CDR2 FQNEAQ (reference sequence). V was cut by 3 bases and J by 8 bases, with 11 bases left in between. There are 13 residues in the CDR3. The CDR3 is CASSLGLLDEQFF. The CDR3 DNA is TGTGCCAGCAGCTTGGGACTCCTGGATGAGCAGTTCTTC. Filled out from reference TRBV7-9 and TRBJ2-1, the complete variable domain reads DTGVSQNPRHKITKRGQNVTFRCDPISEHNRLYWYRQTLGQGPEFLTYFQNEAQLEKSRLLSDRFSAERPKGSFSTLEIQRTEQGDSAMYLCASSLGLLDEQFFGPGTRLTVL.

This clone appeared once. Within the sample, other DNA sequences also encode this same CDR3. The chain is built from TRBV30 and TRBJ1-3, with D uncertain. This CDR3 comprises 12 residues. V was clipped by 0 bases and J by 4 bases, with 4 bases between them. Germline lookup yields CDR1 GTSNPN and CDR2 SVGIG (reference sequence). The CDR3 nucleotides are TGTGCCTGGAGTGTACAGGGAAACACCATATATTTT. Translation: CAWSVQGNTIYF.

The chain has TRBV19 and TRBJ1-5, with no clear D. The CDR3 consists of 15 residues. Looked up from germline, CDR1 is LNHDA and CDR2 is SQIVND (reference sequence). Trimming cost V 7 bases and J 11 bases, with 24 bases left between them. CDR3 in DNA: TGTGCCAGTACCATGGGAGGGTGGAAGGGAGGGTCCCAGCATTTT. Translated: CASTMGGWKGGSQHF.

The chain links TRBV5-8 to TRBJ1-5; TRBD1 might be the D (6 bases). The germline V gene encodes CDR1 SGHTS and CDR2 YDEGEE. The CDR3 sequence is 15 residues long. The V gene lost 2 bases and the J gene lost 7 bases, with 16 bases spanning the gap. The CDR3 DNA follows: TGTGCCAGCAGCTTACAGGGACGAAGGATGCAGCCCCAGCATTTT. Translating it yields CASSLQGRRMQPQHF.

The chain joins TRBV4-3 to TRBJ1-4; TRBD1 might be the D (5 bases). Deletions cut 0 bases from V and 8 bases from J, with 13 bases between. CDR1 LGHNA and CDR2 YSLEER come from the germline V gene. This CDR3 is 15 amino acids long. This CDR3 is CASSQDDAGWEKLFF. The CDR3 bases are TGCGCCAGCAGCCAAGACGATGCAGGGTGGGAAAAACTGTTTTTT.

This sequence joins TRBV6-2 or TRBV6-3 and TRBJ2-4; TRBD1 matches at 8 bases. The CDR3 is 18 amino acids. The V gene's germline CDR1 is MNHEY and CDR2 SVGEGT. The junction had 12 bases not matched to a gene; V was cut back by 2 bases and J by 3 bases. The CDR3 DNA reads as TGTGCCAGCAGTTACCCCCCTCAGACAGGGGTAGGCAAAAACATTCAGTACTTC. This sequence encodes CASSYPPQTGVGKNIQYF.

J is TRBJ1-5 and V is TRBV30; D is unresolved. CDR1 is GTSNPN and CDR2 is SVGIG in the germline V gene (reference sequence). Trimming shortened V by 0 bases and J by 2 bases, and 11 bases separated the two germline ends. The CDR3 extends over 15 amino acids. CDR3 nucleotides: TGTGCCTGGAGTGTACCGGGGTTTGGCAATCAGCCCCAGCATTTT. As protein: CAWSVPGFGNQPQHF.

This clone was observed once. The chain employs TRBV20-1 and TRBJ1-2, with TRBD1 matching 11 bases. V shed 3 bases and J 6 bases; nucleotides not matched to a gene: 6. Germline-derived CDR1 and CDR2 are DFQATT and SNEGSKA (reference sequence). This CDR3 spans 14 amino acids. CDR3 loop: CSASSGTGGHGYTF. The CDR3 DNA is TGCAGTGCTAGTTCCGGGACAGGGGGGCATGGCTACACCTTC.

The J gene is TRBJ1-6, the V gene TRBV9, with 9 bases aligning to TRBD1. This CDR3 region has 15 residues. The germline gives CDR1 SGDLS, CDR2 YYNGEE. Trimming at V came to 3 bases and at J to 7 bases, leaving 5 bases not matched to a gene. The CDR3 region has the DNA TGTGCCAGCAGCGCCCAAACAGGGGGCAATTCACCCCTCCACTTT. It translates to CASSAQTGGNSPLHF.

This chain links TRBV2 with TRBJ1-2; the match to TRBD1 covers 7 bases. V lost 5 bases and J lost 5; bases outside the gene matches: 8. The CDR3 covers 14 residues. From germline, CDR1 is SNHLY and CDR2 FYNNEI. Here the CDR3 DNA reads TGTGCCAGCAGTCCTGGGACAGCCTTATATGGCTACACCTTC. It yields the protein CASSPGTALYGYTF. The full variable domain, its missing parts supplied by reference TRBV2 and TRBJ1-2, is EPEVTQTPSHQVTQMGQEVILRCVPISNHLYFYWYRQILGQKVEFLVSFYNNEISEKSEIFDDQFSVERPDGSNFTLKIRSTKLEDSAMYFCASSPGTALYGYTFGSGTRLTVV.

V usage is TRBV7-9 and J usage is TRBJ1-4; D call uncertain. V was clipped by 1 base and J by 7 bases, with 13 bases between them. The length of the CDR3 is 15 residues. Germline CDR1 SEHNR, CDR2 FQNEAQ (reference sequence). CDR3 bases: TGTGCCAGCAGCTTAGTGGCCTCCGGCGGTGAAAAACTGTTTTTT. Amino acid sequence: CASSLVASGGEKLFF.

Only one count was recorded for this clone. V gene TRBV3-1 (or the pseudogene TRBV3-2) combines with J gene TRBJ2-7, with no clear D. Germline CDR1 is LGHDT and CDR2 is YNNKEL (reference sequence). The CDR3 has 13 residues. Trimming stripped 3 bases from V and 0 bases from J, with 6 bases between. CDR3: CASSQAASYEQYF. The CDR3 bases are TGTGCCAGCAGCCAGGCGGCCTCCTACGAGCAGTACTTC.

As concerns this clone: Within the sample, other DNA sequences also encode this same CDR3. This chain connects TRBV19 to TRBJ2-7; D is perhaps TRBD1 (6 bases). V gave up 6 bases and J gave up 1 base, with 10 bases separating them. Germline V gene sequence: CDR1 LNHDA, CDR2 SQIVND (reference sequence). The CDR3 is 13 residues long. This chain's CDR3 is CASSQGSSYEQYF. Here the CDR3 DNA reads TGTGCCAGTAGCCAGGGGAGTTCCTACGAGCAGTACTTC.

This clone was counted only a few times. CDR3 nucleotide sequence: TGTGCCAGTAGTATAGGACAGGGGGCTAGGGCCCAGCATTTT. Encoded protein: CASSIGQGARAQHF. The chain is built from TRBV19 and TRBJ1-5; TRBD1 matches 10 bases. The CDR3 covers 14 residues. Germline CDR1 reads LNHDA; CDR2 reads SQIVND (reference sequence). Trimming at V came to 1 base and at J to 11 bases, leaving 5 bases not matched to a gene.

The V and J genes are TRBV30 and TRBJ1-2; possibly TRBD1 for D (6 bases). Trimming stripped 2 bases from V and 4 bases from J, with 8 bases between. Germline V gene lookup returns CDR1 GTSNPN and CDR2 SVGIG (reference sequence). This CDR3 has 12 amino acids. CDR3: CAWSRTVYGYTF. The CDR3 DNA reads as TGTGCCTGGAGTAGGACAGTCTATGGCTACACCTTC. Looking up the rest from reference TRBV30 and TRBJ1-2 gives the full variable domain: SQTIHQWPATLVQPVGSPLSLECTVEGTSNPNLYWYRQAAGRGLQLLFYSVGIGQISSEVPQNLSASRPQDRQFILSSKKLLLSDSGFYLCAWSRTVYGYTFGSGTRLTVV.

In its sample, this clone was seen once. This chain joins TRBV15 and TRBJ2-7; a weak D match, TRBD1 (5 bases). The CDR3 has 13 residues. V gave up 3 bases and J gave up 4 bases, with 10 bases separating them. Per germline, CDR1 LNHNV and CDR2 YYDKDF (reference sequence). The CDR3 nucleotides read TGTGCCACCAGCAGGGACATAGAATACGAGCAGTACTTC. This codes for CATSRDIEYEQYF.

The chain links TRBV6-5 to TRBJ2-7; 9 bases line up with TRBD1. J was trimmed by 3 bases and V by 7 bases; bases with no gene match: 7. From germline, CDR1 is MNHEY and CDR2 SVGAGI. The CDR3 length is 14 residues. The chain's CDR3 is CASKRLDRGYEQYF. CDR3 DNA: TGTGCCAGCAAGAGATTGGACAGGGGCTACGAGCAGTACTTC.

The rearrangement joins TRBV19 to TRBJ1-1; D gene unclear. This CDR3 region has 13 residues. Germline lookup yields CDR1 LNHDA and CDR2 SQIVND (reference sequence). V was trimmed by 7 bases and J by 5 bases, leaving 14 bases between them. The CDR3 DNA reads as TGTGCCAGTACCCAAAGCCCCGGGACTGAAGCTTTCTTT. This encodes CASTQSPGTEAFF.

This clone has ten or more counts. The chain employs TRBV14 and TRBJ2-7, with D hard to call. CDR1 and CDR2 from the germline V gene are SGHDN and FVKESK. Between the trimmed V and J ends, which lost 3 bases and 7 bases, there was a span of 7 bases. This CDR3 is built from 11 residues. The CDR3 DNA sequence: TGTGCCAGCAGCCAGGCGGTGGAGCAGTACTTC. Translation gives CASSQAVEQYF.

The chain couples TRBV28 to TRBJ1-1, with D unclear. Trimming took 3 bases from V and 1 from J, leaving 12 bases between them. The CDR3 is made up of 15 amino acids. Looked up from germline, CDR1 is MDHEN and CDR2 is SYDVKM. The CDR3 bases are TGTGCCAGCAGTTTTAGTTCAGGTGGGAACACTGAAGCTTTCTTT. Protein sequence: CASSFSSGGNTEAFF.

V usage is TRBV14 and J usage is TRBJ2-7; perhaps TRBD1 as D (6 bases). The CDR3 totals 15 residues. Germline V lookup: CDR1 SGHDN, CDR2 FVKESK. Trimming cost V 4 bases and J 1 base, with 14 bases left between them. CDR3 nucleotide sequence: TGTGCCAGCAGCCGTATAGGGACACTATCCTACGAGCAGTACTTC. Its protein is CASSRIGTLSYEQYF.

Comments on this clone: Other DNA variants within this sample encode the same CDR3. The chain uses TRBV5-1 and TRBJ2-1; 10 positions match TRBD2. Unmatched junction bases numbered 5, after V lost 4 bases and J lost 4 bases. This CDR3 spans 15 amino acids. Germline CDR1 SGHRS, CDR2 YFSETQ. CDR3 protein: CASSLGLAVYNEQFF. The CDR3 DNA reads as TGCGCCAGCAGCCTAGGACTAGCGGTTTACAATGAGCAGTTCTTC.

This chain uses TRBV5-1 with TRBJ2-3, with D tentatively TRBD2 (6 bases). The CDR3 totals 15 residues. The germline V gene encodes CDR1 SGHRS and CDR2 YFSETQ. V was cut by 1 base and J by 1 base, with 10 bases left in between. CDR3 nucleotides: TGCGCCAGCAGCTTGTCGGGAGTGGGCACAGATACGCAGTATTTT. This encodes CASSLSGVGTDTQYF. Looking up the rest from reference TRBV5-1 and TRBJ2-3 gives the full variable domain: KAGVTQTPRYLIKTRGQQVTLSCSPISGHRSVSWYQQTPGQGLQFLFEYFSETQRNKGNFPGRFSGRQFSNSRSEMNVSTLELGDSALYLCASSLSGVGTDTQYFGPGTRLTVL.